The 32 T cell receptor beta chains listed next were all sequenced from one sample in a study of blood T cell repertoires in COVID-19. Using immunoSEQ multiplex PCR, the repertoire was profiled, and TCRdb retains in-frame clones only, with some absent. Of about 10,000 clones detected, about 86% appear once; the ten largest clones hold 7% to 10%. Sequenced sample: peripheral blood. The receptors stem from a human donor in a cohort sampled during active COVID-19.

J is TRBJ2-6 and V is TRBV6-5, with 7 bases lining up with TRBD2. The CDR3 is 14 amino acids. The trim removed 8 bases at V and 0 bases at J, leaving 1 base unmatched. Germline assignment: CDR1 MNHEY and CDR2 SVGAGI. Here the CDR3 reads CASSGGSGANVLTF. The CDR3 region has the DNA TGTGCCAGCTCGGGAGGCTCTGGGGCCAACGTCCTGACTTTC.

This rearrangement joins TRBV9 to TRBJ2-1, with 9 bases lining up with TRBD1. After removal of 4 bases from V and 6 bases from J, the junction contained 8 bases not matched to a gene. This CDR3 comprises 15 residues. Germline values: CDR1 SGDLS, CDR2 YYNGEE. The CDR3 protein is CASSPGGTGFNEQFF. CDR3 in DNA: TGTGCCAGCAGCCCAGGGGGGACAGGGTTCAATGAGCAGTTCTTC.

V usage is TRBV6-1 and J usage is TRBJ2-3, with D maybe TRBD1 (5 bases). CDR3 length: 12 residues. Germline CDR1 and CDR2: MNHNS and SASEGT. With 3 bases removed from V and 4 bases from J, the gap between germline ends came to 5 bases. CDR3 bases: TGTGCCAGCAGTGACAGGGCAGATACGCAGTATTTT. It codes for CASSDRADTQYF.

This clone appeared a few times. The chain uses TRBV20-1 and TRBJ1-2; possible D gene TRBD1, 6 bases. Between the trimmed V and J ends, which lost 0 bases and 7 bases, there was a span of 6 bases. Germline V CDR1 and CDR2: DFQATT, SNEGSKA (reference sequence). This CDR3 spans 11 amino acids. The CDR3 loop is CSAREGAGYTF. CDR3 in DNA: TGCAGTGCTAGAGAGGGGGCTGGCTACACCTTC.

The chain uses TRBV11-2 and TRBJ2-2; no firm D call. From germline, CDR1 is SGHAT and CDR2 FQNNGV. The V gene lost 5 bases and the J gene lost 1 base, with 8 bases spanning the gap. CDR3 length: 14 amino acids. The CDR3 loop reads CASSPQVNTGELFF. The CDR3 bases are TGTGCCAGCAGCCCGCAGGTGAACACCGGGGAGCTGTTTTTT.

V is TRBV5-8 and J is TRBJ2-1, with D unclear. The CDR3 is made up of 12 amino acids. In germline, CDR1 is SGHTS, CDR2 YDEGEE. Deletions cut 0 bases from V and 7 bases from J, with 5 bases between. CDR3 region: CASSLAGNEQFF. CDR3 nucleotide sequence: TGTGCCAGCAGCTTGGCCGGGAATGAGCAGTTCTTC.

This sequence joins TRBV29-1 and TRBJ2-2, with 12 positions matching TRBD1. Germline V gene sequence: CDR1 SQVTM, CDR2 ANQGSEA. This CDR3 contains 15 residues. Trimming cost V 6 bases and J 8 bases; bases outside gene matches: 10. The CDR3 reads CSVRTGTGGRGELFF. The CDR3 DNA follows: TGCAGCGTCCGAACCGGGACAGGGGGCAGGGGGGAGCTGTTTTTT.

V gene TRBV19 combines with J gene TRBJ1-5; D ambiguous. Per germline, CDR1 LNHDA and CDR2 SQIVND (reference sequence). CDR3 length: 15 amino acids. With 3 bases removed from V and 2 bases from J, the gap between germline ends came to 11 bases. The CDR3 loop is CASSMSSAGNQPQHF. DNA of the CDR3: TGTGCCAGTAGTATGTCCTCAGCGGGCAATCAGCCCCAGCATTTT. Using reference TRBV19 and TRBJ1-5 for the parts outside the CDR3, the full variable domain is DGGITQSPKYLFRKEGQNVTLSCEQNLNHDAMYWYRQDPGQGLRLIYYSQIVNDFQKGDIAEGYSVSREKKESFPLTVTSAQKNPTAFYLCASSMSSAGNQPQHFGDGTRLSIL.

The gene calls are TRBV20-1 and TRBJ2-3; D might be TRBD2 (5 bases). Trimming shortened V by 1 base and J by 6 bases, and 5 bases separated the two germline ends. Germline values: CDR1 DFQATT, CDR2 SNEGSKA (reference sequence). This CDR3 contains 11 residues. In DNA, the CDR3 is TGCAGTGCTAGAGCGGGGGATACGCAGTATTTT. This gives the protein CSARAGDTQYF.

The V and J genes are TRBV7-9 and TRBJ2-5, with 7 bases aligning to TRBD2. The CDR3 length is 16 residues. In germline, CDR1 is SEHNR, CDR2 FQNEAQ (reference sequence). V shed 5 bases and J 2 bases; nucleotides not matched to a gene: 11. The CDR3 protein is CASSPDEEAGQETQYF. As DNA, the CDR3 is TGTGCCAGCAGCCCGGACGAAGAAGCGGGGCAAGAGACCCAGTACTTC.

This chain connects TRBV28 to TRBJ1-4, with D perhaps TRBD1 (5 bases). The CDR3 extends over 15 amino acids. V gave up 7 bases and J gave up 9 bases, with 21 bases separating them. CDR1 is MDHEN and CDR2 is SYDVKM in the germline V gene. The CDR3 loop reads CASTLRGRRMKKLFF. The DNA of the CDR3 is TGTGCCAGCACCCTAAGGGGTCGACGGATGAAAAAACTGTTTTTT. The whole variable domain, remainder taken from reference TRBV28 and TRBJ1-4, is DVKVTQSSRYLVKRTGEKVFLECVQDMDHENMFWYRQDPGLGLRLIYFSYDVKMKEKGDIPEGYSVSREKKERFSLILESASTNQTSMYLCASTLRGRRMKKLFFGSGTQLSVL.

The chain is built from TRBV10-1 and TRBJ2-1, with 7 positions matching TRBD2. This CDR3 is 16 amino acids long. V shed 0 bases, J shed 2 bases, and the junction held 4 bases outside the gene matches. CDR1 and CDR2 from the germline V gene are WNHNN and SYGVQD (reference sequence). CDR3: CASSESGGIPYNEQFF. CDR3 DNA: TGCGCCAGCAGTGAGTCGGGGGGGATCCCCTACAATGAGCAGTTCTTC.

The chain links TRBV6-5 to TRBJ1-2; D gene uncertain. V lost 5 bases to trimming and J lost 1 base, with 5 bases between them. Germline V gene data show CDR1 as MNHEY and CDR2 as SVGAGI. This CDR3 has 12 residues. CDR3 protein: CASSTVNYGYTF. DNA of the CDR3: TGTGCCAGCAGTACAGTTAACTATGGCTACACCTTC.

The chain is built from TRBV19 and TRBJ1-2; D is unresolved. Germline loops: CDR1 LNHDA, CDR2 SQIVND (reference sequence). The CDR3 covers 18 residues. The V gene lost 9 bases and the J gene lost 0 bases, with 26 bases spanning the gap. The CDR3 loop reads CASPSNPGTNLTNYGYTF. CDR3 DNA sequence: TGTGCCAGCCCTTCTAATCCGGGAACTAACCTTACTAACTATGGCTACACCTTC.

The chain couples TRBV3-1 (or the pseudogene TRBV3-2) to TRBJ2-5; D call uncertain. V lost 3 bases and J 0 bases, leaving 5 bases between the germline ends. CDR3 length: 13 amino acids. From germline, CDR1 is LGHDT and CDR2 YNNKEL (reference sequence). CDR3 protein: CASSQEYQETQYF. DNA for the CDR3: TGTGCCAGCAGCCAGGAGTACCAAGAGACCCAGTACTTC.

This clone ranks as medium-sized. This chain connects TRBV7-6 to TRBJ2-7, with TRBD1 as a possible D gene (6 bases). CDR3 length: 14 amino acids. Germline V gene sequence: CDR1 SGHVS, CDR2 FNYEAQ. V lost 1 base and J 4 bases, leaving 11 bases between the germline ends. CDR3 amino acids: CASSLGGLQYEQYF. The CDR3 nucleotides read TGTGCCAGCAGCTTAGGGGGGCTCCAATACGAGCAGTACTTC.

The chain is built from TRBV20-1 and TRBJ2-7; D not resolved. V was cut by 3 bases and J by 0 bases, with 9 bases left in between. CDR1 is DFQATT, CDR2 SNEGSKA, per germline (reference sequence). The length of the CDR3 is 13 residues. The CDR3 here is CSASRSDSYEQYF. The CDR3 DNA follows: TGCAGTGCTAGTAGGAGCGACTCCTACGAGCAGTACTTC.

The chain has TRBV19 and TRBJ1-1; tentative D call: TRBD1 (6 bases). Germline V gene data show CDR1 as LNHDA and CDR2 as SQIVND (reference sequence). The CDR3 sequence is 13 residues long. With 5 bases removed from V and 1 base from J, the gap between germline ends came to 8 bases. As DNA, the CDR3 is TGTGCCAGTAGTGTGACAGGGAACACTGAAGCTTTCTTT. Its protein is CASSVTGNTEAFF.

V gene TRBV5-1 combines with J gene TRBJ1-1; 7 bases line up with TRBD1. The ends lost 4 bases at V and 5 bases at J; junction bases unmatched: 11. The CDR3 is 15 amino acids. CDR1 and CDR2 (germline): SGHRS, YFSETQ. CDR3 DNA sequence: TGCGCCAGCAGCCATTACCCGGGACAGACTACTGAAGCTTTCTTT. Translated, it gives CASSHYPGQTTEAFF.

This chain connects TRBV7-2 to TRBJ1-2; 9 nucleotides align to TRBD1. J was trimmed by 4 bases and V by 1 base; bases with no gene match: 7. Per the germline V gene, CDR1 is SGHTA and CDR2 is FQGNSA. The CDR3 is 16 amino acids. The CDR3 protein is CASSLGGQGSSYGYTF. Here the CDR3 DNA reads TGTGCCAGCAGCTTAGGGGGACAGGGATCCTCCTATGGCTACACCTTC.

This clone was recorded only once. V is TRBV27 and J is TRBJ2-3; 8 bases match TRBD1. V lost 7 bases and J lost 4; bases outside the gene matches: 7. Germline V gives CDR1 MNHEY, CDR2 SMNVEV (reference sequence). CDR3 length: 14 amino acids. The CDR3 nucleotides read TGTGCCAGCACCATCACAGGGGGAGCAGATACGCAGTATTTT. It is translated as CASTITGGADTQYF.

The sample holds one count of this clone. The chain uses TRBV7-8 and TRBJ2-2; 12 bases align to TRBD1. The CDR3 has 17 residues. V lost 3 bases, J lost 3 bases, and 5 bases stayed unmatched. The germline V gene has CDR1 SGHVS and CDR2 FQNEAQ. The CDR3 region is CASSFSGTGGYTGELFF. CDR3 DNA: TGTGCCAGCAGCTTCTCCGGGACAGGGGGCTACACCGGGGAGCTGTTTTTT. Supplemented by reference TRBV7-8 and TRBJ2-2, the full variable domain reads GAGVSQSPRYKVAKRGQDVALRCDPISGHVSLFWYQQALGQGPEFLTYFQNEAQLDKSGLPSDRFFAERPEGSVSTLKIQRTQQEDSAVYLCASSFSGTGGYTGELFFGEGSRLTVL.

CDR3 DNA: TGTGCCAGCAGTGCAGGGGGCCTTGGCACTGAAGCTTTCTTT. It yields the protein CASSAGGLGTEAFF. The V gene is TRBV25-1, the J gene TRBJ1-1; the match to TRBD1 covers 8 bases. This CDR3 comprises 14 residues. V lost 4 bases and J lost 4; bases outside the gene matches: 5. Looked up from germline, CDR1 is MGHDK and CDR2 is SYGVNS.

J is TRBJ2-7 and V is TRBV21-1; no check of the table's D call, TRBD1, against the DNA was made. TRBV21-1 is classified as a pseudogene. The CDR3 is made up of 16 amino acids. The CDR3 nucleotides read TGTGCCAGCAGCAAAGCTTCCGCGACAGGGTGGTACGAGCAGTACTTC. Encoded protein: CASSKASATGWYEQYF.

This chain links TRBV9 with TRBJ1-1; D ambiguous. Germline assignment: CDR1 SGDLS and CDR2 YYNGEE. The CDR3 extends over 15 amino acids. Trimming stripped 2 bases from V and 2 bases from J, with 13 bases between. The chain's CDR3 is CASSVGWEGNTEAFF. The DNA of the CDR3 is TGTGCCAGCAGCGTCGGATGGGAGGGTAACACTGAAGCTTTCTTT.

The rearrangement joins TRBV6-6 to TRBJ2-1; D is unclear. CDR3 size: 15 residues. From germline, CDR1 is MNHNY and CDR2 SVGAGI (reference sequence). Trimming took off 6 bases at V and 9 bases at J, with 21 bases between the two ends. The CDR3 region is CASSRSGSGTSEQFF. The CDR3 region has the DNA TGTGCCAGCAGCCGCTCTGGGTCAGGTACGAGTGAGCAGTTCTTC.

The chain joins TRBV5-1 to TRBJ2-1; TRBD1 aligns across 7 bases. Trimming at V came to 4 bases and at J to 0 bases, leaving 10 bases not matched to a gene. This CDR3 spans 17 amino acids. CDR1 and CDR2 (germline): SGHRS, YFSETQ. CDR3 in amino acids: CASSLGQAGVSYNEQFF. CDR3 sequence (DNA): TGCGCCAGCAGCCTCGGACAGGCCGGGGTCTCCTACAATGAGCAGTTCTTC. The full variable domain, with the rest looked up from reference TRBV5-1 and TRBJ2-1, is KAGVTQTPRYLIKTRGQQVTLSCSPISGHRSVSWYQQTPGQGLQFLFEYFSETQRNKGNFPGRFSGRQFSNSRSEMNVSTLELGDSALYLCASSLGQAGVSYNEQFFGPGTRLTVL.

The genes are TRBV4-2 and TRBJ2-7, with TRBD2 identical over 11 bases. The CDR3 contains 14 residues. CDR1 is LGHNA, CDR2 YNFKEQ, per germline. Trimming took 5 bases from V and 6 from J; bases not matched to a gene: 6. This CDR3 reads CASSLGTSGPEQYF. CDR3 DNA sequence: TGTGCCAGCAGCTTGGGGACTAGCGGCCCCGAGCAGTACTTC.

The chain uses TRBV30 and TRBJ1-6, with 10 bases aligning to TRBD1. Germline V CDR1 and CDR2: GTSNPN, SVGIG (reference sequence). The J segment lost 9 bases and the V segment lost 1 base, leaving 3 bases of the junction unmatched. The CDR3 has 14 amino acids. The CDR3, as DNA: TGTGCCTGGAGTGCCGGGACAGGGGCTTCACCCCTCCACTTT. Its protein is CAWSAGTGASPLHF.

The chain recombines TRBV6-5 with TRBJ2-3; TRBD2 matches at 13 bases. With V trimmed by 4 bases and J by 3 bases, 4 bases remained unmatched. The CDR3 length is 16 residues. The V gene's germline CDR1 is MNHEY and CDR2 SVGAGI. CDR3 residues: CASSWGTSGTTDTQYF. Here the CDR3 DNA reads TGTGCCAGCAGTTGGGGGACTAGCGGGACGACAGATACGCAGTATTTT.

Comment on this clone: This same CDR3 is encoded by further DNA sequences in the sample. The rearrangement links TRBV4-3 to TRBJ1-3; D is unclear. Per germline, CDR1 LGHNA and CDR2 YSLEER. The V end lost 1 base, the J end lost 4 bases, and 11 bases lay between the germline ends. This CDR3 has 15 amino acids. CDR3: CASSQGTARGNTIYF. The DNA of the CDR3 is TGCGCCAGCAGCCAAGGAACAGCACGGGGAAACACCATATATTTT.

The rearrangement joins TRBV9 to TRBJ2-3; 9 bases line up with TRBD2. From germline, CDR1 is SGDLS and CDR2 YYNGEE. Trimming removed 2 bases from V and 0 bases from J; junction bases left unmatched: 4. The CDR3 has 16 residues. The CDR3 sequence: CASSVTTSGSTDTQYF. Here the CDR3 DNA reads TGTGCCAGCAGCGTTACTACTAGCGGGAGCACAGATACGCAGTATTTT.